One and the same sample provided the 3 T cell receptor beta chains below, sequenced in a study of T cell repertoires in cytomegalovirus infection. No antigen has been identified for these receptors. TCRdb processed the reads anew with MiXCR; each CDR3 protein has one entry. Altogether about 890,000 distinct CDR3 sequences are present, roughly 30% being singletons, with the ten largest covering roughly 13%. Sequences were derived from cultured CD8+ T cells from PBMCs, sampled from culture after CMV antigen stimulation. The receptors were gathered from a human donor in good health (CMV status not recorded). Some clones in this sample may be carry-over from other donors' samples.

The chain is built from TRBV13 and TRBJ2-3; 10 positions match TRBD2. This CDR3 region has 17 residues. Germline V gene sequence: CDR1 PRHDT, CDR2 FYEKMQ (reference sequence). With 4 bases clipped from V and 1 base from J, the junction kept 8 bases outside the gene matches. The CDR3 DNA reads as TGTGCCAGCAGCTCCGATGGACTAGCGGCGGGCACAGATACGCAGTATTTT. Its protein product is CASSSDGLAAGTDTQYF. The variable domain in full, with the rest retrieved from reference TRBV13 and TRBJ2-3, is AAGVIQSPRHLIKEKRETATLKCYPIPRHDTVYWYQQGPGQDPQFLISFYEKMQSDKGSIPDRFSAQQFSDYHSELNMSSLELGDSALYFCASSSDGLAAGTDTQYFGPGTRLTVL.

This sequence joins TRBV2 and TRBJ2-1; 9 bases fit TRBD2. The trim removed 7 bases at V and 2 bases at J, leaving 9 bases unmatched. This CDR3 is 16 amino acids long. CDR1 SNHLY and CDR2 FYNNEI come from the germline V gene. The CDR3 bases are TGTGCCAGCACCATAGCCGGGACTAGCACCTACAATGAGCAGTTCTTC. The encoded protein is CASTIAGTSTYNEQFF. Filled out from reference TRBV2 and TRBJ2-1, the complete variable domain reads EPEVTQTPSHQVTQMGQEVILRCVPISNHLYFYWYRQILGQKVEFLVSFYNNEISEKSEIFDDQFSVERPDGSNFTLKIRSTKLEDSAMYFCASTIAGTSTYNEQFFGPGTRLTVL.

This chain uses TRBV27 with TRBJ2-7, with 7 nucleotides matching TRBD1. The CDR3 contains 15 residues. V lost 3 bases, J lost 5 bases, and 10 bases stayed unmatched. Germline V gene lookup returns CDR1 MNHEY and CDR2 SMNVEV (reference sequence). The CDR3 region is CASSFRDRGGDEQYF. CDR3 bases: TGTGCCAGCAGTTTCCGGGACCGAGGGGGCGACGAGCAGTACTTC.